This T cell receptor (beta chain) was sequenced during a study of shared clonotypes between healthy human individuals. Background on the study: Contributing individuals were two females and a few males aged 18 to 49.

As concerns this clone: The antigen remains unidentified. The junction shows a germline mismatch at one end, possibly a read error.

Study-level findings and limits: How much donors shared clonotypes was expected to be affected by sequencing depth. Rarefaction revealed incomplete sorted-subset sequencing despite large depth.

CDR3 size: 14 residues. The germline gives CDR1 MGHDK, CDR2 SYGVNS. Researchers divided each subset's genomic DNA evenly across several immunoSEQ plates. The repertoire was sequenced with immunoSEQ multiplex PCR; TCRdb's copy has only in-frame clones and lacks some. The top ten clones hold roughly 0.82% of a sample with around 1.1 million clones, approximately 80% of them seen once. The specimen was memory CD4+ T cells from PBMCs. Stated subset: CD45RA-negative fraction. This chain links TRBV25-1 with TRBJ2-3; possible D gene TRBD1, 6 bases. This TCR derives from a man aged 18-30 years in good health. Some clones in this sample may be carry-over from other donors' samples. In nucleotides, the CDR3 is TGTGCCAGCGGTGACAGGTCTCGCACAGATACGCAGTATTTT. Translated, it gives CASGDRSRTDTQYF.